These 27 T cell receptor beta chains share one sample of origin, sequenced in a study of cytomegalovirus exposure and HLA in healthy donors (dated by TCRdb to the late 2010s). Library method: the immunoSEQ multiplex PCR assay. The multiplex PCR relied on a mix of 60 forward primers for TCR Vbeta segments and 13 reverse primers for TCR Jbeta segments. TCRdb mirrors the immuneACCESS table, restricted to in-frame sequences. Some clones are absent from its copies; in checked studies, under half trace to an unresolved V gene, and the reason for the others is unknown. Counted in this sample were some 94,000 clones; roughly 71% of them appeared once. The top ten clones comprise more than 2.5% of the sample. The sample taken for sequencing was PBMCs. The receptors here all came from a man aged 50 to 59 in good health and CMV-seronegative.

This clone has just a few counts. This sequence joins TRBV7-2 and TRBJ2-5; 10 bases fit TRBD2. The J call could be wrong; TRBJ2-7 is a better fit for the DNA end. The CDR3 is made up of 15 amino acids. Germline CDR1 is SGHTA and CDR2 is FQGNSA. The CDR3, as DNA: TGTGCCAGCAGCCCGAAGCGGGGGGGCCTCTACGAGCAGTACTTC. It yields the protein CASSPKRGGLYEQYF.

CDR3 nucleotide sequence: TGTGCCAGCAGGCCCTATTCAGGGTCCCCACCCTACAATGAGCAGTTCTTC. Its protein product is CASRPYSGSPPYNEQFF. This sequence joins TRBV2 and TRBJ2-1; D might be TRBD1 (5 bases). The V gene lost 6 bases and the J gene lost 2 bases, with 20 bases spanning the gap. Per germline, CDR1 SNHLY and CDR2 FYNNEI. This CDR3 contains 17 residues.

This rearrangement joins TRBV28 to TRBJ1-6; D perhaps matches TRBD1 (5 bases). The CDR3 sequence is 16 residues long. The V gene lost 2 bases and the J gene lost 6 bases, with 14 bases spanning the gap. Germline V CDR1 and CDR2: MDHEN, SYDVKM. CDR3: CASSLVGTGGNSPLHF. The CDR3 bases are TGTGCCAGCAGTTTAGTGGGAACAGGTGGTAATTCACCCCTCCACTTT.

The J gene is TRBJ1-5, the V gene TRBV7-8, with TRBD1 matching 8 bases. CDR1 and CDR2 from the germline V gene are SGHVS and FQNEAQ. The CDR3 runs to 13 residues. V was clipped by 5 bases and J by 6 bases; unmatched bases: 3. CDR3 amino acids: CASSLRGLQPQHF. In DNA, the CDR3 is TGTGCCAGCAGCCTCAGGGGGCTTCAGCCCCAGCATTTT.

A word on this clone: One junction end disagrees with the germline gene, perhaps due to a read error. The chain carries TRBV18 and TRBJ2-5, with 10 bases fitting TRBD1. This CDR3 comprises 12 residues. From germline, CDR1 is KGHSH and CDR2 LQKENI. The CDR3 spells CASSPSRTGGNF. The CDR3 nucleotides read TGTGCCAGCTCGCCAAGCCGGACAGGGGGGAACTTC.

The chain is built from TRBV2 and TRBJ2-1, with 8 bases lining up with TRBD2. The CDR3 runs 14 residues. Trimming cost V 8 bases and J 3 bases; bases outside gene matches: 6. Germline V gene sequence: CDR1 SNHLY, CDR2 FYNNEI. The CDR3, as DNA: TGTGCCAGCCACAATAGCGGGAACTACAATGAGCAGTTCTTC. It yields the protein CASHNSGNYNEQFF.

V usage is TRBV5-1 and J usage is TRBJ2-5; 10 bases are a match to TRBD1. In germline, CDR1 is SGHRS, CDR2 YFSETQ. With 1 base clipped from V and 5 bases from J, the junction kept 8 bases outside the gene matches. The CDR3 has 16 residues. CDR3 bases: TGCGCCAGCAGCTTGATGTGGACAGGGGGTAGGGAGACCCAGTACTTC. Protein sequence: CASSLMWTGGRETQYF.

Of note for this clone: Lacking the conserved final phenylalanine or tryptophan, this CDR3 likely reflects a read error. Because the CDR3's place on the DNA is in doubt, the DNA is left out and the CDR3 is given as listed by TCRdb. V gene TRBV5-1 combines with J gene TRBJ1-1; the table's D call, TRBD1, has no DNA check behind it. Per germline, CDR1 SGHRS and CDR2 YFSETQ. The CDR3 is 12 residues long, ends included. CDR3 amino acids: CASSLDRGAALV.

The chain carries TRBV9 and TRBJ1-5; D unresolved. CDR1 is SGDLS and CDR2 is YYNGEE in the germline V gene. The CDR3 is 13 residues long. Trimming cost V 0 bases and J 6 bases, with 7 bases left between them. CDR3 sequence (DNA): TGTGCCAGCAGCGTAGCTGGGAGTCAGCCCCAGCATTTT. Protein: CASSVAGSQPQHF.

This clone was seen a handful of times. The chain employs TRBV2 and TRBJ2-6, with 12 bases identical to TRBD1. Germline V CDR1 and CDR2: SNHLY, FYNNEI. Trimming took 7 bases from V and 0 from J; bases not matched to a gene: 10. The CDR3 sequence is 19 residues long. The CDR3 loop reads CASMGQGAHPNSGANVLTF. The CDR3 nucleotides are TGTGCCAGCATGGGACAGGGGGCGCACCCGAACTCTGGGGCCAACGTCCTGACTTTC.

The chain links TRBV6-6 to TRBJ2-3; 9 nucleotides align to TRBD1. CDR1 and CDR2 from the germline V gene are MNHNY and SVGAGI (reference sequence). V lost 0 bases, J lost 8 bases, and 6 bases stayed unmatched. CDR3 size: 15 residues. Here the CDR3 reads CASSYSSTGGSTQYF. The CDR3 coding sequence is TGTGCCAGCAGTTACTCGTCGACAGGGGGGTCTACGCAGTATTTT.

This clone has just one count. The rearrangement joins TRBV5-6 to TRBJ2-3; TRBD1 is a possible D gene (5 bases). The CDR3 loop spans 14 amino acids. V was trimmed by 2 bases and J by 4 bases, leaving 11 bases between them. CDR1 and CDR2 (germline): SGHDT, YYEEEE. CDR3 amino acids: CASSFQGGADTQYF. CDR3 nucleotides: TGTGCCAGCAGCTTCCAGGGTGGTGCAGATACGCAGTATTTT.

This clone was picked up a small number of times. This chain connects TRBV30 to TRBJ1-2, with TRBD1 matching 10 bases. V shed 6 bases and J 4 bases; nucleotides not matched to a gene: 2. Germline V gene lookup returns CDR1 GTSNPN and CDR2 SVGIG (reference sequence). This CDR3 has 12 amino acids. The CDR3 DNA is TGTGCCTGCCGGGACAGGGGCTATGGCTACACCTTC. Residues: CACRDRGYGYTF.

The chain links TRBV7-8 to TRBJ2-1, with a possible D match to TRBD2 (5 bases). The germline V gene encodes CDR1 SGHVS and CDR2 FQNEAQ. CDR3 length: 12 residues. V was shortened by 2 bases and J by 14 bases, with 13 bases between the two germline ends. DNA of the CDR3: TGTGCCAGCAGCTTAAAGACGGGAAGGGAGTTCTTC. Its translation: CASSLKTGREFF.

The rearrangement links TRBV7-9 to TRBJ1-2; D uncertain. In germline, CDR1 is SEHNR, CDR2 FQNEAQ (reference sequence). The length of the CDR3 is 14 residues. V gave up 5 bases and J gave up 0 bases, with 10 bases separating them. For the CDR3, the DNA is TGTGCCAGCAGCGCCCGGGGAGCTAACTATGGCTACACCTTC. Its translation is CASSARGANYGYTF.

This clone came up a few times. The V gene is TRBV9, the J gene TRBJ2-2, with 8 bases fitting TRBD2. The CDR3 is 17 amino acids. CDR1 is SGDLS and CDR2 is YYNGEE in the germline V gene. After removal of 4 bases from V and 6 bases from J, the junction contained 14 bases not matched to a gene. The CDR3 protein is CASSLRTSLRDPGELFF. CDR3 nucleotide sequence: TGTGCCAGCAGCTTGAGGACTAGCTTGAGGGATCCCGGGGAGCTGTTTTTT.

A note on this clone: Other nucleotide sequences in the sample specify the same CDR3. This rearrangement joins TRBV2 to TRBJ1-1; D ambiguous. V lost 6 bases, J lost 1 base, and 6 bases lay in between. The CDR3 has 12 amino acids. Looked up from germline, CDR1 is SNHLY and CDR2 is FYNNEI. The CDR3 sequence is CASRPGNTEAFF. CDR3 in DNA: TGTGCCAGCAGGCCAGGGAACACTGAAGCTTTCTTT.

The chain carries TRBV2 and TRBJ1-1; possible D gene TRBD1, 5 bases. The ends were cut back, 8 bases at V and 3 bases at J, with 10 bases in the middle. The CDR3 extends over 12 amino acids. CDR1 SNHLY and CDR2 FYNNEI come from the germline V gene. CDR3 coding DNA: TGTGCCAGCGGGGGGTTGGACACTGAAGCTTTCTTT. Residues: CASGGLDTEAFF.

J is TRBJ2-7 and V is TRBV6-5, with a possible D match to TRBD1 (6 bases). CDR3 size: 16 residues. Germline lookup yields CDR1 MNHEY and CDR2 SVGAGI. Trimming stripped 4 bases from V and 0 bases from J, with 16 bases between. Here the CDR3 reads CASSSLGGESSYEQYF. The CDR3 DNA reads as TGTGCCAGCAGTTCCCTAGGGGGAGAGAGCTCCTACGAGCAGTACTTC.

The chain is built from TRBV7-2 and TRBJ1-1, with a possible D match to TRBD1 (6 bases). Trimming removed 3 bases at V and 6 bases at J, with 14 bases between. This CDR3 has 14 amino acids. Germline-derived CDR1 and CDR2 are SGHTA and FQGNSA. DNA of the CDR3: TGTGCCAGCAGCTTCTACAGGGTGGGCCCTGAAGCTTTCTTT. Translation gives CASSFYRVGPEAFF.

The gene calls are TRBV27 and TRBJ2-1; D perhaps matches TRBD2 (5 bases). Germline V gives CDR1 MNHEY, CDR2 SMNVEV (reference sequence). This CDR3 has 15 amino acids. The V and J ends lost 5 bases and 0 bases respectively, with 11 bases between them. This chain's CDR3 is CASSLGLASYNEQFF. CDR3 in DNA: TGTGCCAGCAGTCTCGGACTTGCCTCCTACAATGAGCAGTTCTTC.

The chain recombines TRBV19 with TRBJ1-5; TRBD1 is a possible D gene (6 bases). Trimming stripped 8 bases from V and 2 bases from J, with 19 bases between. CDR3 length equals 16 residues. CDR1 and CDR2 (germline): LNHDA, SQIVND (reference sequence). The CDR3 protein is CASQWGGGLGNQPQHF. For the CDR3, the DNA is TGTGCCAGTCAATGGGGGGGCGGCTTAGGCAATCAGCCCCAGCATTTT. Full variable domain (remainder filled in from reference TRBV19 and TRBJ1-5): DGGITQSPKYLFRKEGQNVTLSCEQNLNHDAMYWYRQDPGQGLRLIYYSQIVNDFQKGDIAEGYSVSREKKESFPLTVTSAQKNPTAFYLCASQWGGGLGNQPQHFGDGTRLSIL.

The chain links TRBV27 to TRBJ1-2; no reliable D call. Between the trimmed V and J ends, which lost 0 bases and 1 base, there was a span of 24 bases. Per germline, CDR1 MNHEY and CDR2 SMNVEV (reference sequence). The CDR3 runs to 20 residues. CDR3 bases: TGTGCCAGCAGTTTATCTAACCCCTCGGCAGGCGCTATTATTAACTATGGCTACACCTTC. Amino acids: CASSLSNPSAGAIINYGYTF.

V is TRBV6-1 and J is TRBJ1-6; D is unclear. The CDR3 is 13 residues long. V lost 8 bases and J 0 bases, leaving 5 bases between the germline ends. From germline, CDR1 is MNHNS and CDR2 SASEGT. As DNA, the CDR3 is TGTGCCAGCGCGGTCTCCTATAATTCACCCCTCCACTTT. This gives the protein CASAVSYNSPLHF.

V is TRBV2 and J is TRBJ2-7; a weak D match, TRBD2 (5 bases). Germline values: CDR1 SNHLY, CDR2 FYNNEI. CDR3 length: 13 residues. V lost 8 bases and J 3 bases, leaving 14 bases between the germline ends. The CDR3 here is CASGWERLYEQYV. DNA for the CDR3: TGTGCCAGCGGTTGGGAGCGGCTCTACGAGCAGTACGTC.

The chain is built from TRBV11-3 and TRBJ1-3; 9 bases fit TRBD1. Germline assignment: CDR1 SGHNT and CDR2 YENEEA. V was pared by 8 bases and J by 9 bases, with 8 bases of the junction left unmatched. The CDR3 totals 13 residues. Here the CDR3 DNA reads TGTGCCAGCGCGACCCCGGGACAGGGCACCATATATTTT. Its protein is CASATPGQGTIYF.

The chain carries TRBV5-1 and TRBJ2-7, with 8 positions matching TRBD2. CDR1 and CDR2 (germline): SGHRS, YFSETQ. V trimming: 2 bases; J trimming: 3 bases; junction bases outside the gene matches: 4. This CDR3 is built from 14 residues. In DNA form, the CDR3 reads TGCGCCAGCAGCTTAGCGGGGGCCCACTACGAGCAGTACTTC. This codes for CASSLAGAHYEQYF. Full variable domain (rest looked up from reference TRBV5-1 and TRBJ2-7): KAGVTQTPRYLIKTRGQQVTLSCSPISGHRSVSWYQQTPGQGLQFLFEYFSETQRNKGNFPGRFSGRQFSNSRSEMNVSTLELGDSALYLCASSLAGAHYEQYFGPGTRLTVT.